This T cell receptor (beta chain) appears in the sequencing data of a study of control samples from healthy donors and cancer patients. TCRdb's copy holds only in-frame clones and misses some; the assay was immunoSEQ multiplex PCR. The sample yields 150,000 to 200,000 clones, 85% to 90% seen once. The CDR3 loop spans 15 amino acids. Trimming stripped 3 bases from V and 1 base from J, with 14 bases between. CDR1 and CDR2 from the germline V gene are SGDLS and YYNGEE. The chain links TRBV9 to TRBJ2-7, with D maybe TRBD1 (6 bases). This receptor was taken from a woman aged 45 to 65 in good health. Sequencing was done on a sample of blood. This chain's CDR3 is CASSAERGYSYEQYF. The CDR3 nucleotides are TGTGCCAGCAGCGCGGAAAGGGGGTATTCCTACGAGCAGTACTTC.